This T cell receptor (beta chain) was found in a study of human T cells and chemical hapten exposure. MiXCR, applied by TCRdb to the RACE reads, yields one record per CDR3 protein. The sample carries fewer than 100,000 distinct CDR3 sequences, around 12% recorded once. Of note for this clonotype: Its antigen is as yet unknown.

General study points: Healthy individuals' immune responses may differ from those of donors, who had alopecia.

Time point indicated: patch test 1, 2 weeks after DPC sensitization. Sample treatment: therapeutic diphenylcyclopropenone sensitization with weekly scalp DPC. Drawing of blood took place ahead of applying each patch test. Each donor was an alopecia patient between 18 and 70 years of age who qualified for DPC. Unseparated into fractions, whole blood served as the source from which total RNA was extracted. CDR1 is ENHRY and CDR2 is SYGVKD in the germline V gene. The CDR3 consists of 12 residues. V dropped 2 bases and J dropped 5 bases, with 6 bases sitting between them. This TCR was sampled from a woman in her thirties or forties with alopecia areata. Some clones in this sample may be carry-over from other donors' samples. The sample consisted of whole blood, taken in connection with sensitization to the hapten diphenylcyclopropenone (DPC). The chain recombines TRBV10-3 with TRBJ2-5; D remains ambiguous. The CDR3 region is CAISERAETQYF. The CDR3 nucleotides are TGTGCCATCAGTGAGAGAGCGGAGACCCAGTACTTC.